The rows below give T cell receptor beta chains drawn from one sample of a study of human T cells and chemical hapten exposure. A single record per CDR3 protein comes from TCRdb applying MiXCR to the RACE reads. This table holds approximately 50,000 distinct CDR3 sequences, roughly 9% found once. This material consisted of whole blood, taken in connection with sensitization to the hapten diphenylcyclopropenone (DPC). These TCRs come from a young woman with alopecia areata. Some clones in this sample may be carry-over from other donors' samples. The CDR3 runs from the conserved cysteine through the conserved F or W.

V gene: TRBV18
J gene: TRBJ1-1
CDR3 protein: CASSPGTLMTSTEAFF

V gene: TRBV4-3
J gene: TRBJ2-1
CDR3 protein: CASRTSSGGYNEQFF

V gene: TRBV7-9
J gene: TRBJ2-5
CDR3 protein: CASRLQGRETQYF

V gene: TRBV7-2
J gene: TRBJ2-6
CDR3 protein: CASSRLISGANVLTF

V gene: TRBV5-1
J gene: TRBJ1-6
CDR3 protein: CASSLNRDNSPLHF

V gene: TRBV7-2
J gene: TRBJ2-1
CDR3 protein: CASSPPTGGVRLFF

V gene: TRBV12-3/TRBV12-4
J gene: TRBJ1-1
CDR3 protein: CASSLTGNTEAFF

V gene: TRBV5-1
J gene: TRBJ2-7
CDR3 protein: CASSSGQVNYEQYF

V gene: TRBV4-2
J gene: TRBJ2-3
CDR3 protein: CASSQERSGGAFGSTDTQYF

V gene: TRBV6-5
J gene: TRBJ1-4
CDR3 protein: CASSPPNEKLFF

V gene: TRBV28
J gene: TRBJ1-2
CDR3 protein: CASSFPGQGTNYGYTF

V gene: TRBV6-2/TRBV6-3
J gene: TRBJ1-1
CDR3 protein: CASSSGKASLNTEAFF

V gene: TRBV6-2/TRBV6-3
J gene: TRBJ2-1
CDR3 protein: CASSDGGEQFF

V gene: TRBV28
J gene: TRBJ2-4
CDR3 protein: CASSVIRSENIQYF

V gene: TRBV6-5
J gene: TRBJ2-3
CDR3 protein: CASRSGGGEGDTQYF

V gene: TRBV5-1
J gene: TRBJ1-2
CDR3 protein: CASSSLQGSHNYGYTF

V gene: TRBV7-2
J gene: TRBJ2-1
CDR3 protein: CASSSRTAYNEQFF

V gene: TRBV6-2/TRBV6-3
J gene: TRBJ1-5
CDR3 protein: CASTRRESGPQPQHF

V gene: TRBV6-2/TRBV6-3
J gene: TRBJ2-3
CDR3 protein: CASSSPRGRGDTQYF

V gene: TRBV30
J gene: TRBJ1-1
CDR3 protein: CAWSASPYTEAFF

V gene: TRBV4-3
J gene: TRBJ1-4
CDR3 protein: CASSQQGREKLFF

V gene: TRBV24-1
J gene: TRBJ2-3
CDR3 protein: CATRGATSTDTQYF

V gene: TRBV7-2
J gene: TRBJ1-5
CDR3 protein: CASSSRRGEPQHF

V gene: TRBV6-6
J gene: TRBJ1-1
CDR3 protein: CASSYSMGGDTEAFF

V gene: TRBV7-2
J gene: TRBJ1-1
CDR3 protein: CASSLTWGPEAFF

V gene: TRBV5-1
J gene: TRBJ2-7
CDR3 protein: CASSWEQGYEQYF

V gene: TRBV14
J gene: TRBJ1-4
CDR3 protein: CASSQPRLGEKLFF

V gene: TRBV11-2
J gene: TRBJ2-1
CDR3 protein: CASSLRSSSLLDEQFF

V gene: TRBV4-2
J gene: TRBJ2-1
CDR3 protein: CASSHEGGPSYNEQFF

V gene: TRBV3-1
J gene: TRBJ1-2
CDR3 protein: CASSPRDRGQVGYTF

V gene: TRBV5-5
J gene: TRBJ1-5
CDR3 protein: CASSIGQLNQPQHF

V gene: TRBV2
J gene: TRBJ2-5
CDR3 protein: CASSARRRETQYF

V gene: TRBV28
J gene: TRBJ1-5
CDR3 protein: CASSFSPGQPQHF

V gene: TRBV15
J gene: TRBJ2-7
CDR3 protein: CATSREGKSKQYF

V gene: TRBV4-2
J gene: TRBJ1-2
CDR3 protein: CASSQAGQGLYGYTF

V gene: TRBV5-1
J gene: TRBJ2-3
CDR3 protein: CASSSQTSTDTQYF

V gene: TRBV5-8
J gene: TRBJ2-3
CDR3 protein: CASRKGGSDTQYF

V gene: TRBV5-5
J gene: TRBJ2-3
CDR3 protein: CASSIETSGRLYF

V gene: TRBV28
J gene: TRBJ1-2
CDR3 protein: CASGGGYRTGTTYTF

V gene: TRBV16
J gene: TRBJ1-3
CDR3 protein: CASSQDRASTGNTIYF

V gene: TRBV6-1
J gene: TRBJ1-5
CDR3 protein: CASSARQGGNQPQHF

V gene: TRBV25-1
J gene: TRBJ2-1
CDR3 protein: CASSERYNEQFF

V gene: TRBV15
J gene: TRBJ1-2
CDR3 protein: CATSRGTGEGYTF

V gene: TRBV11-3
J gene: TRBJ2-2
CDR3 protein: CASSSRSGAGELFF

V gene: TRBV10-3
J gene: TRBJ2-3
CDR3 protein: CAISGLADHKADTQYF

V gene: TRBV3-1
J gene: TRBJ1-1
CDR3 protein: CASSPKALGVTEAFF

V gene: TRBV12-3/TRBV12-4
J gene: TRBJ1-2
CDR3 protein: CASSFGRVGYTF

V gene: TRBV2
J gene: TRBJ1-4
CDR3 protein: CASRSDAATNEKLFF

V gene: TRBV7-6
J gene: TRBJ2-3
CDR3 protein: CASSQLSGGANTQYF

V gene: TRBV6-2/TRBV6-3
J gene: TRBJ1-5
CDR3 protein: CASRPYSNQPQHF

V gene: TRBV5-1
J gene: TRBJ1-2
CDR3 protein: CASSLGGVKNYGYTF

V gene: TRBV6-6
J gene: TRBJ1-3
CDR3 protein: CASVRDDLGNTIYF

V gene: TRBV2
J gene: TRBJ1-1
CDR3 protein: CASSPNGQPRTEAFF